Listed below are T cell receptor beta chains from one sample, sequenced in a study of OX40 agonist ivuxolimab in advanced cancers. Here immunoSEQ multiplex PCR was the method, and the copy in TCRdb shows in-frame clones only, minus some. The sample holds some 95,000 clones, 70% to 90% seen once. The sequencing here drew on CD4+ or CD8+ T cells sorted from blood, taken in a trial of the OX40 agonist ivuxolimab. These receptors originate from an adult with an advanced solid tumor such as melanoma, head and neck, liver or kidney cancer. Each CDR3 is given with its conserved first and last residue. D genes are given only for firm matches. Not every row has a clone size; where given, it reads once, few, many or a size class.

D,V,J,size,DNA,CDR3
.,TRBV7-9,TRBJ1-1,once,TGTGCCAGCAGCTCACAGGCCTCGGGTACTGAAGCTTTCTTT,CASSSQASGTEAFF
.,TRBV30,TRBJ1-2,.,TGTGCCTGGAGTCACGGGGCGGGACGGTATGGCTACACCTTC,CAWSHGAGRYGYTF
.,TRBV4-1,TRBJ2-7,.,TGCGCCAGCAGCCAAGATCCGGGGGGCTTGTACGAGCAGTACTTC,CASSQDPGGLYEQYF
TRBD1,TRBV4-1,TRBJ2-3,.,TGCGCCAGCAGCCGCCGCTTAGACAGGGGGCTGTCAGATACGCAGTATTTT,CASSRRLDRGLSDTQYF
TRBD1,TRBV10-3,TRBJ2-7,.,TGTGCCATCAGTGAGCAGGGGGCGTACGAGCAGTACTTC,CAISEQGAYEQYF
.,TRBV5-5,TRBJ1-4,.,TGTGCCAGCAGCTTGAATAGGGGACGTAATGAAAAACTGTTTTTT,CASSLNRGRNEKLFF
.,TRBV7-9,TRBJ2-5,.,TGTGCCAGCAGCCCACCTGGGTGGGGGCAAGAGACCCAGTACTTC,CASSPPGWGQETQYF
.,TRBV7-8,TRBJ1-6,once,TGTGCCAGCAGCAGAAGCTCTAATTCACCCCTCCACTTT,CASSRSSNSPLHF
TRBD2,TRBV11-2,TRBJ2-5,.,TGTGCCAGCAGCTTAGGAACTAGCGAGAAAGAGACCCAGTACTTC,CASSLGTSEKETQYF
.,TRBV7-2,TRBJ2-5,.,TGTGCCAGCAGCTTAGTTTGGGACTCCCAAGAGACCCAGTACTTC,CASSLVWDSQETQYF
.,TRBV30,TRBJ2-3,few,TGTGCCTGGAGTGTGTCAGGGACAGATACGCAGTATTTT,CAWSVSGTDTQYF
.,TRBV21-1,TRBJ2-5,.,TGTGCCAGCAGCAAAGAGCGTCGCCTAGCGGGACGAGAGACCCAGTACTTC,CASSKERRLAGRETQYF
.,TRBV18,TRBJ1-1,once,TGTGCCAGCTCACCACAGTCTGAGAACACTGAAGCTTTCTTT,CASSPQSENTEAFF
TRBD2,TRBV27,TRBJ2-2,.,TGTGCCAGCAGTCCGTCCTGGACTAGCGGGACGCGGGAGCTGTTTTTT,CASSPSWTSGTRELFF
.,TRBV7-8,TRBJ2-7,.,TGTGCCAGCAGCTTACTCCGGGGCAGATTGACCTACGAGCAGTACTTC,CASSLLRGRLTYEQYF
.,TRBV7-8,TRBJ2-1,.,TGTGCCAGCAGCCCCCACCGCAGCGAGTCCTACAATGAGCAGTTCTTC,CASSPHRSESYNEQFF
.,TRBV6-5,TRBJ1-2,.,TGTGCCAGCAGGAGGACTAACTATGGCTACACCTTC,CASRRTNYGYTF
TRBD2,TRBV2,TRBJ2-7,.,TGTGCCAGCAGTGACGTAGCGGGAGCCTACGAGCAGTACTTC,CASSDVAGAYEQYF
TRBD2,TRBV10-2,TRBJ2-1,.,TGCGCCAGCAGTGGGACTAGCACCTACAATGAGCAGTTCTTC,CASSGTSTYNEQFF
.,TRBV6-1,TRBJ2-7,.,TGTGCCAGCAGTGAGGTGGTCTACGAGCAGTACTTC,CASSEVVYEQYF
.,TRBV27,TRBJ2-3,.,TGTGCCAGCAGTTTCAGCAGAACAGATACGCAGTATTTT,CASSFSRTDTQYF
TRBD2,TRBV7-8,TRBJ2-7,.,TGTGCCAGCAGCTTAACTAGCGGGGCCTACGAGCAGTACTTC,CASSLTSGAYEQYF
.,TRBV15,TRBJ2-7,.,TGTGCCACCAGCACCCGGACTGACCTCCGCGAGCAGTACTTC,CATSTRTDLREQYF
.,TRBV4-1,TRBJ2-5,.,TGCGCCAGCAGCCAAGATTTCGGGGGAGAAGATGAGACCCAGTACTTC,CASSQDFGGEDETQYF